This TCR beta chain came from a study of blood T cell repertoires in COVID-19. The wider study: Researchers got acute and convalescent COVID-19 samples from the United States, Italy and Spain.

This clone was detected only once. Here immunoSEQ multiplex PCR was the method, and the copy in TCRdb shows in-frame clones only, minus some. The sample shows more than 60,000 clones, over 80% of them seen only once. This CDR3 region has 13 residues. CDR1 is GTSNPN and CDR2 is SVGIG in the germline V gene (reference sequence). V was pared by 2 bases and J by 1 base, with 8 bases between. The chain employs TRBV30 and TRBJ1-1; D may be TRBD1 (5 bases). Sequenced input: peripheral blood. This receptor was obtained from a woman older than 75 with acute or convalescent COVID-19. CDR3 protein: CAWSRQGNTEAFF. As DNA, the CDR3 is TGTGCCTGGAGTCGGCAGGGGAACACTGAAGCTTTCTTT.